The 18 T cell receptor beta chains listed next were all sequenced from one sample in a study of shared clonotypes between healthy human individuals. Repertoires were generated with immunoSEQ multiplex PCR, while TCRdb's copy carries only in-frame clones and drops some. This sample has approximately 100,000 clones, with 68% found just once. Sequenced input: memory CD8+ T cells sorted from blood. This sample's subset: CD45RO+ cells pooled with CCR7-negative TemRA cells. Receptors originate from a woman aged 25-40 years in good health.

On this clone: In the same sample, other DNA sequences code for this CDR3. CDR3 region: CASSVATGGEQYF. For the CDR3, the DNA is TGTGCCAGCAGCGTAGCTACAGGGGGCGAGCAGTACTTC. The chain is built from TRBV9 and TRBJ2-7, with 8 bases fitting TRBD1. Trimming at V came to 0 bases and at J to 6 bases, leaving 2 bases not matched to a gene. Germline CDR1 reads SGDLS; CDR2 reads YYNGEE. The CDR3 runs to 13 residues.

The gene calls are TRBV9 and TRBJ2-3; 7 positions match TRBD2. V dropped 6 bases and J dropped 2; count of bases not matched to a gene: 6. The CDR3 is 14 amino acids. CDR1 SGDLS and CDR2 YYNGEE come from the germline V gene. Here the CDR3 DNA reads TGTGCCAGCACCCCTAGCGGAAACACAGATACGCAGTATTTT. It is translated as CASTPSGNTDTQYF.

The chain links TRBV25-1 to TRBJ2-1, with a tentative D call TRBD1 (6 bases). V lost 2 bases and J lost 10, with 18 bases in between. Germline V gives CDR1 MGHDK, CDR2 SYGVNS. This CDR3 spans 15 amino acids. Here the CDR3 DNA reads TGTGCCAGCAGTGAAAACTCGGTGACAGGTGACGAGCAGTTCTTC. This encodes CASSENSVTGDEQFF.

This clone has at least ten counts. This rearrangement joins TRBV2 to TRBJ2-1, with 15 bases that match TRBD2. The CDR3 covers 15 residues. The V segment lost 4 bases and the J segment 9 bases; nucleotides outside the gene matches: 4. The germline V gene encodes CDR1 SNHLY and CDR2 FYNNEI. The CDR3: CASSGTSGRVSEQFF. The CDR3 coding sequence is TGTGCCAGCAGTGGGACTAGCGGGAGGGTGAGTGAGCAGTTCTTC.

This clone was observed a few times. This chain connects TRBV4-1 to TRBJ2-5; the D call may be TRBD1 or TRBD2 (7 bases each). This CDR3 comprises 15 residues. The V gene's germline CDR1 is MGHRA and CDR2 YSYEKL. V was cut by 4 bases and J by 3 bases, with 15 bases left in between. CDR3 bases: TGCGCCAGCAGCCTCAGCGGGACAGAGAAAGAGACCCAGTACTTC. Amino acids: CASSLSGTEKETQYF.

This CDR3 is CASSNMDSYEQYF. The CDR3 DNA reads as TGTGCCAGCAGCAATATGGACTCCTACGAGCAGTACTTC. The chain joins TRBV7-6 to TRBJ2-5; unclear D gene. The DNA end lines up better with TRBJ2-7; the J call may be wrong. There are 13 residues in the CDR3. The germline V gene has CDR1 SGHVS and CDR2 FNYEAQ.

This clone was detected once. CDR3 bases: TGTGCCAGCAGTTACCCCACTAGCGGGAGTTCTTACGAGCAGTACTTC. Translated: CASSYPTSGSSYEQYF. The J gene is TRBJ2-5, the V gene TRBV6-5; 11 bases are shared with TRBD2. The J call is in doubt because the DNA end fits TRBJ2-7 better. Germline assignment: CDR1 MNHEY and CDR2 SVGAGI. The CDR3 has 16 residues.

The J gene is TRBJ2-3, the V gene TRBV6-4; no definite D call. V shed 1 base and J shed 0 bases, with 5 bases lying between them. Germline V gene lookup returns CDR1 MRHNA and CDR2 SNTAGT. The CDR3 has 14 residues. CDR3 in DNA: TGTGCCAGCAGTGACTTGGGCAGCACAGATACGCAGTATTTT. This translates into CASSDLGSTDTQYF.

J is TRBJ2-1 and V is TRBV11-2; no reliable D call. The CDR3 extends over 16 amino acids. CDR1 is SGHAT and CDR2 is FQNNGV in the germline V gene. The V end lost 6 bases, the J end lost 2 bases, and 17 bases lay between the germline ends. The CDR3 reads CASRPTLERAYNEQFF. As DNA, the CDR3 is TGTGCCAGCAGACCGACCTTGGAAAGGGCCTACAATGAGCAGTTCTTC.

This clone turned up a few times. The rearrangement joins TRBV28 to TRBJ1-4; tentative D call: TRBD1 (5 bases). The V gene's germline CDR1 is MDHEN and CDR2 SYDVKM. CDR3 length: 16 amino acids. Trimming took off 4 bases at V and 8 bases at J, with 20 bases between the two ends. In DNA form, the CDR3 reads TGTGCCAGCAGTTATCCCTGGGCCTCAGGGAGAGAAAAACTGTTTTTT. Protein: CASSYPWASGREKLFF.

The table lists this clone with many counts. The rearrangement uses TRBV9 and TRBJ2-3; TRBD1 might be the D (6 bases). The germline CDR1 and CDR2 sequences are SGDLS and YYNGEE. The V and J ends lost 3 bases and 0 bases respectively, with 11 bases between them. The CDR3 has 15 residues. CDR3 sequence (DNA): TGTGCCAGCAGCGAGCAGGGGTTTAGCACAGATACGCAGTATTTT. This codes for CASSEQGFSTDTQYF.

This clone was detected only once. The V and J genes are TRBV6-5 and TRBJ2-5; D is unresolved. Germline lookup yields CDR1 MNHEY and CDR2 SVGAGI. Trimming left V 0 bases short and J 6 bases short, with 11 bases between. The CDR3 loop spans 14 amino acids. The CDR3 DNA follows: TGTGCCAGCAGTTACTCGGAGTTTCGAAAGACCCAGTACTTC. Its translation: CASSYSEFRKTQYF.

The V gene is TRBV28, the J gene TRBJ1-2; 8 bases map to TRBD1. Trimming at V came to 5 bases and at J to 10 bases, leaving 12 bases not matched to a gene. From germline, CDR1 is MDHEN and CDR2 SYDVKM. The CDR3 length is 14 residues. DNA of the CDR3: TGTGCCAGCAGTGAGGGGGACAGGAATCTGGCCTACACCTTC. It is translated as CASSEGDRNLAYTF.

This clone was counted a single time. CDR3: CASSLQSGGNEQFF. CDR3 sequence (DNA): TGTGCCAGCAGCTTGCAAAGCGGGGGAAATGAGCAGTTCTTC. The chain combines TRBV5-8 with TRBJ2-1, with 8 bases identical to TRBD2. The trim removed 1 base at V and 7 bases at J, leaving 4 bases unmatched. This CDR3 is 14 amino acids long. Germline CDR1 is SGHTS and CDR2 is YDEGEE.

This clone was observed once. The CDR3 DNA sequence: TGTGCCAGCAGCCCCGGACTAGCGCTAAGCTCCTACAATGAGCAGTTCTTC. Translated: CASSPGLALSSYNEQFF. The chain uses TRBV7-4 and TRBJ2-1, with TRBD2 matching over 9 bases. V shed 5 bases, J shed 0 bases, and the junction held 8 bases outside the gene matches. Germline V gives CDR1 SGHVT, CDR2 SQSDAQ. The CDR3 length is 17 residues.

V and J are TRBV9 and TRBJ2-2; D possibly corresponds to TRBD2 (5 bases). The CDR3 covers 15 residues. Looked up from germline, CDR1 is SGDLS and CDR2 is YYNGEE. Trimming took off 0 bases at V and 3 bases at J, with 9 bases between the two ends. The CDR3 coding sequence is TGTGCCAGCAGCGTAGGTGGAGGAGACACCGGGGAGCTGTTTTTT. It codes for CASSVGGGDTGELFF.

This rearrangement joins TRBV2 to TRBJ2-2, with TRBD1 identical over 9 bases. The CDR3 length is 17 residues. The V gene's germline CDR1 is SNHLY and CDR2 FYNNEI. Losses at the gene ends were 2 bases for V and 3 bases for J; bases not matched to a gene: 7. CDR3 region: CASSEFGWDRDTGELFF. The CDR3 DNA sequence: TGTGCCAGCAGTGAATTTGGTTGGGACAGGGACACCGGGGAGCTGTTTTTT.

This chain uses TRBV21-1 with TRBJ1-1. TRBV21-1 is termed a pseudogene. The length of the CDR3 is 12 residues. The CDR3 protein is CASSKRDTEAFF. For the CDR3, the DNA is TGTGCCAGCAGCAAACGCGACACTGAAGCTTTCTTT.